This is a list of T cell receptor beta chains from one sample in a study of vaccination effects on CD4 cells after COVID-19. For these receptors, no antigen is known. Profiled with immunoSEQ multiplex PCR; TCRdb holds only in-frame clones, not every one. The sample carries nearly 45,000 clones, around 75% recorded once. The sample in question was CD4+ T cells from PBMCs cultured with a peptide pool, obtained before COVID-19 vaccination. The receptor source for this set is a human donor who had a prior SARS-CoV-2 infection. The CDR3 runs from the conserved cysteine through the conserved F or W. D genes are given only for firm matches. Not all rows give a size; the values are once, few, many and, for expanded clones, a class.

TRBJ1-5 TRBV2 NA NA TGTGCCAGCAGTGAACTTGGCAGTTATCAGCCCCAGCATTTT CASSELGSYQPQHF
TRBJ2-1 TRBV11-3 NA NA TGTGCCAGCAGCTGGGAGGGCACAGGGTCCGACAATGAGCAGTTCTTC CASSWEGTGSDNEQFF
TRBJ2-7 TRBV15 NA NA TGTGCCACCAGCAGAGTTCTCGGCGGCTACGAGCAGTACTTC CATSRVLGGYEQYF
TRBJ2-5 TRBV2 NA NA TGTGCCAGCAGGCGACTGGGGGCAGGGGAGACCCAGTACTTC CASRRLGAGETQYF
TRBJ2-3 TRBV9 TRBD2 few TGTGCCAGCAGCTTCGCTCCGGGGGGGCCGGCAGATACGCAGTATTTT CASSFAPGGPADTQYF
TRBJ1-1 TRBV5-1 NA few TGCGCCAGCAGCTTGAAAGGGGCGAGCACTGAAGCTTTCTTT CASSLKGASTEAFF
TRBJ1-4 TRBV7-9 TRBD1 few TGTGCCAGCAGCCTCCGGGACAGGCCTGAAAAACTGTTTTTT CASSLRDRPEKLFF
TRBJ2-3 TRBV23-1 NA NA TGCGCCAGCAGTCAAAGGGACAACGATATCGGGGTCAGGACAGATACGCAGTATTTT CASSQRDNDIGVRTDTQYF
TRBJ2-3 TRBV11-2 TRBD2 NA TGTGCCAGCAGCTCCTCCAGACTAGCGGCCACAGATACGCAGTATTTT CASSSSRLAATDTQYF
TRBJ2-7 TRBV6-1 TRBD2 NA TGTGCCAGCAGTGAAATAGCGGGGGACACCGAGCAGTACTTC CASSEIAGDTEQYF
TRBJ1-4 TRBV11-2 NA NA TGTGCCAGCAGCTTAGGGCCTCAAGGTGGTGAAAAACTGTTTTTT CASSLGPQGGEKLFF
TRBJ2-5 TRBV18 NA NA TGTGCCAGCTCACGACGGTTCCAAGAGACCCAGTACTTC CASSRRFQETQYF
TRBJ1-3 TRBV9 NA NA TGTGCCAGCAGCATTGACTCGGGTGGAAACACCATATATTTT CASSIDSGGNTIYF
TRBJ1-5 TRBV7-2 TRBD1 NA TGTGCCAGCAGCCCCCGGGCAGGGGGCCATCAGCCCCAGCATTTT CASSPRAGGHQPQHF
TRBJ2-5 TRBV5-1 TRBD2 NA TGCGCCAGCAGCTTGACCGGGACTAGCGGCCAAGAGACCCAGTACTTC CASSLTGTSGQETQYF
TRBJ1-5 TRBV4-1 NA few TGCGCCAGCAGCCCCGACCTTAGTGGGATCGGCAATCAGCCCCAGCATTTT CASSPDLSGIGNQPQHF
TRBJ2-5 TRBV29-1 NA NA TGCAGCGTTGAAACTGGGGCCCAAGAGACCCAGTACTTC CSVETGAQETQYF
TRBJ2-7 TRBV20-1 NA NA TGCAGTGCCAACCGACAGCTCGAGCAGTACTTC CSANRQLEQYF
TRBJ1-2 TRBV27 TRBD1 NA TGTGCCACCTTAGGGTGGGACAGGGTGAACTATGGCTACACCTTC CATLGWDRVNYGYTF
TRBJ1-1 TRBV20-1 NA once TGCAGTGCTCCCGATGATTCAGGAGCTTTCTTT CSAPDDSGAFF
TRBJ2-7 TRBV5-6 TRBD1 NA TGTGCCAGCAGCGGGGGACAGGGGCTAGGCTACGAGCAGTACTTC CASSGGQGLGYEQYF
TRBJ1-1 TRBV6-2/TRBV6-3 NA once TGTGCCAGCAGTTACGGGGGGACGAGGGCTGAAGCTTTCTTT CASSYGGTRAEAFF
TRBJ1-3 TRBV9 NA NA TGTGCCAGCAGCCCCACACCTCATTCGGGGTCTGGAAACACCATATATTTT CASSPTPHSGSGNTIYF
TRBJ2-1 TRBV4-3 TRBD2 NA TGCGCCAGCAGCCAAGGGAGAGATAGCGGGGGACAGAATGAGCAGTTCTTC CASSQGRDSGGQNEQFF
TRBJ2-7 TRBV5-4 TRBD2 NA TGTGCCAGCAGCCCGGGGGGAAACTACGAGCAGTACTTC CASSPGGNYEQYF
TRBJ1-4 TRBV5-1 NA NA TGCGCCAGCAGCTTGGATCTCAGGGGCGATGGTGAAAAACTGTTTTTT CASSLDLRGDGEKLFF
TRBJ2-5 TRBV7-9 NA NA TGTGCCAGCAGCCAACGGGGTTCGACCCAGTACTTC CASSQRGSTQYF
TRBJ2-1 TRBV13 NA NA TGTGCCAGCAGCTTTAGTTTGGGGAACGATGAGCAGTTCTTC CASSFSLGNDEQFF
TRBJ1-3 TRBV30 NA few TGTGCCTGGAGTGTCTCAGGTAGAAACACCATATATTTT CAWSVSGRNTIYF
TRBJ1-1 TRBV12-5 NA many TGTGCTAGTGGTTTGGAAGAGGACACTGAAGCTTTCTTT CASGLEEDTEAFF
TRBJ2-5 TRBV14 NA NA TGTGCCAGCAGCCATCTAAAAGAGACCCAGTACTTC CASSHLKETQYF
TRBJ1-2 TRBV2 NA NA TGTGCCAGCAGTGTACAGCGCAATAACTATGGCTACACCTTC CASSVQRNNYGYTF
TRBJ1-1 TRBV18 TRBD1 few TGTGCCAGCTCACCGACCAGGGGGGGATTGAACACTGAAGCTTTCTTT CASSPTRGGLNTEAFF
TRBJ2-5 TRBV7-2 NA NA TGTGCCAGCAGCTTAGGCGGGACCCAGTACTTC CASSLGGTQYF
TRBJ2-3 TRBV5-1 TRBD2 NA TGCGCCAGCAGCGTACGATTCGGGAGGGGAAGAGATACGCAGTATTTT CASSVRFGRGRDTQYF
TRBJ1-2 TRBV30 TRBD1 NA TGTGCCTGGAGAGGGGGCGTTGACTATGGCTACACCTTC CAWRGGVDYGYTF
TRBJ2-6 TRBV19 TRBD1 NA TGTGCCACCGGGACAGGGGGCTATGGGGCCAACGTCCTGACTTTC CATGTGGYGANVLTF
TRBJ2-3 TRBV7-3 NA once TGTGCCAGCAGCCCGGGGACGGTTAGCACAGATACGCAGTATTTT CASSPGTVSTDTQYF
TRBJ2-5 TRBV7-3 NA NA TGTGCCAGCAGCTTAAGCCTGGGAGAGACCCAGTACTTC CASSLSLGETQYF
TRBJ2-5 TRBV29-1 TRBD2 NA TGCAGCGCCGGCTGGGGCGGGGGGGAGACCCAGTACTTC CSAGWGGGETQYF
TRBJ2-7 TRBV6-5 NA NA TGTGCCAGCAGCGTTAGACGGGGGTGGGAGCAGTACTTC CASSVRRGWEQYF
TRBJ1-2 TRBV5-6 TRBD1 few TGTGCCAGCAGCTTGGACCGGACAGGGTTCTATGGCTACACCTTC CASSLDRTGFYGYTF
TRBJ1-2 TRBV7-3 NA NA TGTGCCAGCAGCTTAGGACCTAACTATGGCTACACCTTC CASSLGPNYGYTF
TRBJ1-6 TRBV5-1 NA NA TGCGCCAGCAGCTTCGGAGAGAGCTCCTATAATTCACCCCTCCACTTT CASSFGESSYNSPLHF
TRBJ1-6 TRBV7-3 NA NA TGTGCCAGCAGCCCAGAGTGGGGTTCACCCCTCCACTTT CASSPEWGSPLHF
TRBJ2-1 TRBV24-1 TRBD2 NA TGTGCCACCAGTGACAGGGGACTAGCGGGAGGAGGTGAGCAGTTCTTC CATSDRGLAGGGEQFF
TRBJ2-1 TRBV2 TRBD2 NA TGTGCCAGCAGTGAGGCTAGCGGGGGGTACAATGAGCAGTTCTTC CASSEASGGYNEQFF
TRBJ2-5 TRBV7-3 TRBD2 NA TGTGCCAGCAGCTTCGCCGGGACTAGCGCGGAGACCCAGTACTTC CASSFAGTSAETQYF
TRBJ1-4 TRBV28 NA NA TGTGCCAGTCAAGCGGTAGGGGGTTTCACTAATGAAAAACTGTTTTTT CASQAVGGFTNEKLFF
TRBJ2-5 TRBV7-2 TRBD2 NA TGTGCCAGCAGCGGTCGGGCTAGCGGGGTCCTTTATACCCAGTACTTC CASSGRASGVLYTQYF
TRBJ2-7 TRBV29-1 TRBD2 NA TGCAGCGTTCGGGGACTAGCGGGTTCCTACGAGCAGTACTTC CSVRGLAGSYEQYF
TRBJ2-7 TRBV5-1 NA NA TGCGCCAGCAGCTTCGAGGGGCGAAGCTACGAGCAGTACTTC CASSFEGRSYEQYF
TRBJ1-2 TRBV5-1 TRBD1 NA TGCGCCAGCAACCCAACAGGGGGAGTATATGGCTACACCTTC CASNPTGGVYGYTF
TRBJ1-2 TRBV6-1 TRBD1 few TGTGCCAGCAGTGAACAGGGGGGTTATGGCTACACCTTC CASSEQGGYGYTF
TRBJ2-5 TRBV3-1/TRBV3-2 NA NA TGTGCCAGCAGCCAAACAGAAGAGACCCAGTACTTC CASSQTEETQYF
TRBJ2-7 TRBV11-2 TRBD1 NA TGTGCCAGCAGCTTAGAAGGGACAGGGAGCTCCTACGAGCAGTACTTC CASSLEGTGSSYEQYF
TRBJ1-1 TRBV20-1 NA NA TGCAGTGCTATACCCACTGAAGCTTTCTTT CSAIPTEAFF